This T cell receptor beta chain was sequenced for a study of T cell repertoires in cytomegalovirus infection. Study-level information: Recently identified HLA-C-restricted CMV epitopes and well-studied HLA-B-restricted CMV epitopes were used by the study. The public TCR beta signatures pointed to both CMV infection and matching HLA type.

TCRdb re-called the reads through MiXCR, storing one row per CDR3 protein. The sample shows approximately 350,000 distinct CDR3 sequences, about 32% of them seen only once. This clonotype was found a few times. Its antigen is not identified. This CDR3 region has 16 residues. The V gene lost 5 bases and the J gene lost 0 bases, with 13 bases spanning the gap. CDR1 MNHEY and CDR2 SVGAGI come from the germline V gene. This material consisted of cultured PBMCs, taken from culture after CMV antigen stimulation. This TCR was sampled from a human donor in good health (CMV status not recorded). Some clones in this sample may be carry-over from other donors' samples. The J gene is TRBJ1-4, the V gene TRBV6-5; D remains ambiguous. The DNA for the CDR3 is TGTGCCAGCAGTCCGAGGACGGTCGCAACTAATGAAAAACTGTTTTTT. Amino acids: CASSPRTVATNEKLFF.